A selection of T cell receptor beta chains follows, all from one sample in a study of early T cells in non-severe SARS-CoV-2 infection. TCRdb redid the calling of the 5' RACE reads with MiXCR, one entry per CDR3 protein. The top ten clones hold about a third of a sample with some 30,000 distinct CDR3 sequences, roughly 6.6% of them seen once. Sequencing was done on a sample of whole blood. The receptors here all came from an adult who was a healthcare worker with PCR-confirmed SARS-CoV-2 infection or an uninfected control (not recorded which). Both conserved end residues are part of each CDR3. A D gene is named only where the DNA matches it firmly. Where a row states a size, it is once, few, many or the class of an expanded clone; other rows omit it.

TRBJ1-2	TRBV5-4	many	TRBD1	TGTGCCAGCAGCTCGGGGGACAGGGAGCGCTATGGCTACACCTTC	CASSSGDRERYGYTF
TRBJ2-6	TRBV7-9	many	-	TGTGCCAGCAGCTTAGGTAGATTCCTCTCTGGGGCCAACGTCCTGACTTTC	CASSLGRFLSGANVLTF
TRBJ2-7	TRBV28	many	-	TGTGCCAGCAGTCTTACCGGGGTCCACGAGCAGTACTTC	CASSLTGVHEQYF
TRBJ2-7	TRBV11-2	many	-	TGTGCCAGCAGCTCCGGTGTAGGGGCAGGGTACGAGCAGTACTTC	CASSSGVGAGYEQYF
TRBJ2-7	TRBV7-9	many	-	TGTGCCAGCAGCTTAGAAACACCCTCCTACGAGCAGTACTTC	CASSLETPSYEQYF
TRBJ2-7	TRBV20-1	many	-	TGCAGTGCCCAAAAGGGAGAACGCGAGCAGTACTTC	CSAQKGEREQYF
TRBJ2-7	TRBV7-2	many	-	TGTGCCAGCAGCTGGGGGACGGGGGTAGTGTACTTC	CASSWGTGVVYF
TRBJ2-1	TRBV7-8	-	TRBD2	TGTGCCAGCAGCTGGGGGGGTCCCCGAAACAATGAGCAGTTCTTC	CASSWGGPRNNEQFF
TRBJ2-1	TRBV28	many	TRBD2	TGTGCCAGCAGTTTATACCGAGCGGGAGTCTCCTACAATGAGCAGTTCTTC	CASSLYRAGVSYNEQFF
TRBJ2-4	TRBV10-3	many	-	TGTGCCATCAGTGACCAGGGGGCCAAAAACATTCAGTACTTC	CAISDQGAKNIQYF
TRBJ2-1	TRBV20-1	many	TRBD2	TGCAGTGCTTACACGGGGACTAGAGGCTTTGAGCAGTTCTTC	CSAYTGTRGFEQFF
TRBJ2-7	TRBV27	many	-	TGTGCCAGCAGCCCAAGGAGAGGAGGTCACGAGCAGTACTTC	CASSPRRGGHEQYF
TRBJ2-3	TRBV5-4	-	-	TGTGCCAGCAGCTTGGCGGCCAACCCCGCAGATACGCAGTATTTT	CASSLAANPADTQYF
TRBJ2-5	TRBV7-8	many	TRBD1	TGTGCCAGCAGCTCCAGACAGGGGAGTCAAGAGACCCAGTACTTC	CASSSRQGSQETQYF
TRBJ2-5	TRBV11-2	many	-	TGTGCCAGCAGCTTAGGCCCGACCAGGGGAGAGACCCAGTACTTC	CASSLGPTRGETQYF
TRBJ2-3	TRBV6-2/TRBV6-3	few	TRBD2	TGTGCCAGCAGAGACCGGACTAGCGGGGGGATCACAGATACGCAGTATTTT	CASRDRTSGGITDTQYF
TRBJ2-3	TRBV4-1	many	-	TGCGCCAGCAGCCAAGGGACCGTAGGTATTAGCACAGATACGCAGTATTTT	CASSQGTVGISTDTQYF
TRBJ2-5	TRBV5-4	many	-	TGTGCCAGCAGCTTGGCTCTAGCGTCAGAAGAGACCCAGTACTTC	CASSLALASEETQYF
TRBJ2-5	TRBV10-3	-	-	TGTGCCATCTGGACGGGAGTGCGGGAAGAGACCCAGTACTTC	CAIWTGVREETQYF
TRBJ2-1	TRBV13	many	-	TGTGCCAGCAGCTTAGGGACAAACGAAGAATACAATGAGCAGTTCTTC	CASSLGTNEEYNEQFF
TRBJ2-1	TRBV3-1	many	TRBD2	TGTGCCAGCAGCCACGGACTAGCGGAGCAGTTCTTC	CASSHGLAEQFF
TRBJ2-7	TRBV27	-	TRBD1	TGTGCCAGCAGTACCTACAGGGGCTCCTACGAGCAGTACTTC	CASSTYRGSYEQYF
TRBJ2-7	TRBV12-3/TRBV12-4	-	-	TGTGCCAGCAGTCCCATCCCCGCCCTCGAGCAGTACTTC	CASSPIPALEQYF
TRBJ1-1	TRBV24-1	few	-	TGTGCCACATCACAGGGCAGGAACACTGAAGCTTTCTTT	CATSQGRNTEAFF
TRBJ1-2	TRBV10-3	many	TRBD1	TGTGCCATCAGTGACGACACAGGGGGGCATCCTGGCTACACCTTC	CAISDDTGGHPGYTF
TRBJ1-5	TRBV12-3/TRBV12-4	-	-	TGTGCCAGCAGTTTAAGGGAACAGCCCCAGCATTTT	CASSLREQPQHF
TRBJ1-4	TRBV29-1	many	-	TGCAGCGTTGAAGGGACTAATGAAAAACTGTTTTTT	CSVEGTNEKLFF
TRBJ2-1	TRBV19	many	-	TGTGCCAGTAGTATTGTCTACAATGAGCAGTTCTTC	CASSIVYNEQFF
TRBJ1-1	TRBV7-3	many	-	TGTGCCAGCAGCTTAACGCCCGTGATGGGTACTGAAGCTTTCTTT	CASSLTPVMGTEAFF
TRBJ1-5	TRBV19	many	TRBD1	TGTGCCACCAGGGACAGGGGGTCGCAAGTGGCCCAGCATTTT	CATRDRGSQVAQHF
TRBJ2-1	TRBV18	many	-	TGTGCCAGCTCGCCAAACTTGAACTCCTACAATGAGCAGTTCTTC	CASSPNLNSYNEQFF
TRBJ2-3	TRBV29-1	many	-	TGCAGCGTTGAGCGCGGATCAGATACGCAGTATTTT	CSVERGSDTQYF
TRBJ2-3	TRBV19	-	-	TGTGCCAGTAGGCGGACAGATACAGATACGCAGTATTTT	CASRRTDTDTQYF
TRBJ1-5	TRBV28	many	-	TGTGCCAGCAGTCCTGACATCGCCTATCAGCCCCAGCATTTT	CASSPDIAYQPQHF
TRBJ2-6	TRBV18	many	TRBD1	TGTGCCAGCTCACCACGGGGACAGGGCTCTGGGGCCAACGTCCTGACTTTC	CASSPRGQGSGANVLTF
TRBJ1-2	TRBV7-3	many	-	TGTGCCAGCAGCTTAAGCCCAACAGGGGGCTACACCTTC	CASSLSPTGGYTF
TRBJ2-3	TRBV5-1	-	TRBD2	TGCGCCAGCAGCTTTGGGGCGGGAGGCACAGATACGCAGTATTTT	CASSFGAGGTDTQYF
TRBJ2-7	TRBV6-1	many	TRBD2	TGTGCCAGCAGTGGACTAGCGGGATCCTCCTACGAGCAGTACTTC	CASSGLAGSSYEQYF
TRBJ2-1	TRBV11-2	many	-	TGTGCCAGCAGCTTAACAGTGGACGTTTACAATGAGCAGTTCTTC	CASSLTVDVYNEQFF
TRBJ2-1	TRBV5-1	many	-	TGCGCCAGCAGCTTGAGGCCTTTGTACAATGAGCAGTTCTTC	CASSLRPLYNEQFF
TRBJ1-1	TRBV28	many	-	TGTGCCAGCAGTTCGTCCATGAACACTGAAGCTTTCTTT	CASSSSMNTEAFF
TRBJ1-2	TRBV12-3/TRBV12-4	few	-	TGTGCCAGCAGTCCCACAGGTTCCGGAGTGGTACGCTACACCTTC	CASSPTGSGVVRYTF
TRBJ2-5	TRBV18	many	-	TGTGCCAGCTCACTTCCAGGTGGCAGGGGAGCAGAGACCCAGTACTTC	CASSLPGGRGAETQYF
TRBJ2-1	TRBV27	many	TRBD2	TGTGCCAGCAGTTTATGGGCGGGGGGTATCTCTATGGATGAGCAGTTCTTC	CASSLWAGGISMDEQFF
TRBJ2-4	TRBV5-1	many	-	TGCGCCAGCAGCTTGGGACAGCCTTTAGCCAAAAACATTCAGTACTTC	CASSLGQPLAKNIQYF
TRBJ2-7	TRBV20-1	-	TRBD1	TGCAGTGCGGCAGACGGGACAGGGTTTTACGAGCAGTACTTC	CSAADGTGFYEQYF
TRBJ2-1	TRBV7-9	many	TRBD2	TGTGCCAGCAGCTTTTTCCTAATGAGCGGGAGGGCCAACAATGAGCAGTTCTTC	CASSFFLMSGRANNEQFF
TRBJ2-7	TRBV20-1	few	TRBD1	TGCAGTGCTAGAGTCGGGACAGGGGTCTTCGAGCAGTACTTC	CSARVGTGVFEQYF
TRBJ2-7	TRBV5-4	many	-	TGTGCCAGCAGCTTGGACCTAAGGGGCGAGCAGTACTTC	CASSLDLRGEQYF